This T cell receptor beta chain was found in a study of T cell responses to AZD1222 COVID-19 vaccine. Study results and limitations: After two AZD1222 doses, spike-specific TCR breadth and depth rose versus day 0. Donors skewed white British and female; clonal diversity was possibly underestimated. Of the AZD1222 recipients, only 5 to 7 were seropositive at baseline.

The CDR3 runs to 18 residues. V was shortened by 0 bases and J by 1 base, with 19 bases between the two germline ends. Germline CDR1 SGHAT, CDR2 FQNNGV. The protocol was immunoSEQ multiplex PCR, while the TCRdb copy is restricted to in-frame clones and leaves out a portion. The data contain over 85,000 clones, roughly 91% of them singletons. With respect to this clone: Its antigen is undetermined.

The receptor was derived from an adult in good health. Sequencing was performed on peripheral blood, taken on day 0 of AZD1222 vaccination. The chain links TRBV11-2 to TRBJ2-7; D gene ambiguous. The CDR3 bases are TGTGCCAGCAGCTTAGATCCGGCTTCGCTGGTGGGGTCCTACGAGCAGTACTTC. Its translation: CASSLDPASLVGSYEQYF.